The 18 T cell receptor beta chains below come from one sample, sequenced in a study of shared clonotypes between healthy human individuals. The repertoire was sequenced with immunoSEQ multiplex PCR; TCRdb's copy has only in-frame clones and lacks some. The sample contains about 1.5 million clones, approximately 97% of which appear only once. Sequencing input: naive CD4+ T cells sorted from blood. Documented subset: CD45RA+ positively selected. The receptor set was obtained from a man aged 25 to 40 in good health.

CDR3 residues: CASRGWDGFDEKLFF. The CDR3, as DNA: TGTGCCAGCAGAGGGTGGGACGGGTTCGATGAAAAACTGTTTTTT. The chain joins TRBV2 to TRBJ1-4; D possibly corresponds to TRBD1 (5 bases). The ends were cut back, 6 bases at V and 6 bases at J, with 17 bases in the middle. There are 15 residues in the CDR3. The germline gives CDR1 SNHLY, CDR2 FYNNEI.

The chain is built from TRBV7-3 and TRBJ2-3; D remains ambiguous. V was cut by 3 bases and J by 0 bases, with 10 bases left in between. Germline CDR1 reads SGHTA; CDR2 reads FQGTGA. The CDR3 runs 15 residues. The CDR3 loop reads CASSLMRSSTDTQYF. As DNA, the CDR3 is TGTGCCAGCAGCTTGATGCGCTCTAGCACAGATACGCAGTATTTT. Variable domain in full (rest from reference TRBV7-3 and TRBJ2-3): GAGVSQTPSNKVTEKGKYVELRCDPISGHTALYWYRQSLGQGPEFLIYFQGTGAADDSGLPNDRFFAVRPEGSVSTLKIQRTERGDSAVYLCASSLMRSSTDTQYFGPGTRLTVL.

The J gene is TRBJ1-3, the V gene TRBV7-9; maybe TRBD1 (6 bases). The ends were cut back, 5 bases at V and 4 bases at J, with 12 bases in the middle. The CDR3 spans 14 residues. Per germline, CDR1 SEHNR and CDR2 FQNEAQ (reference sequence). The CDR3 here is CASSPGASGNTIYF. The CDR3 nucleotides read TGTGCCAGCAGCCCGGGGGCGTCGGGAAACACCATATATTTT.

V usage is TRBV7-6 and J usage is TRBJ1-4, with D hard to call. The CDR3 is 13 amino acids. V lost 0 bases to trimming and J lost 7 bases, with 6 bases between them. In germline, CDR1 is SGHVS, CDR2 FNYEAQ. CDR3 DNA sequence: TGTGCCAGCAGCTTAGCCCTGACTGAAAAACTGTTTTTT. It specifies CASSLALTEKLFF.

CDR3 amino acids: CASSLLAGETQYF. The CDR3 nucleotides read TGTGCCAGCAGCTTGCTCGCGGGAGAGACCCAGTACTTC. This rearrangement joins TRBV5-6 to TRBJ2-5; possibly TRBD2 for D (5 bases). Germline CDR1 SGHDT, CDR2 YYEEEE. Trimming removed 1 base from V and 4 bases from J, with 8 bases in between. The CDR3 has 13 amino acids.

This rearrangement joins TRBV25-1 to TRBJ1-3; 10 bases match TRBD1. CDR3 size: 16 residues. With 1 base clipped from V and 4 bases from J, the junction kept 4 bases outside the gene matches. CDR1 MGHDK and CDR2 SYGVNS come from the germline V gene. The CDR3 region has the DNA TGTGCCAGCAGTGAATTGGGACAGGGGTCCGGAAACACCATATATTTT. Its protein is CASSELGQGSGNTIYF.

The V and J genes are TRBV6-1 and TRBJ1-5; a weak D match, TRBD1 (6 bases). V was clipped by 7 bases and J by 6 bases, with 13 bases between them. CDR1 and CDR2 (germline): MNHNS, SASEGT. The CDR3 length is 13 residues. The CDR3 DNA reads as TGTGCCAGCATGGCCCGGACAGTTCAGCCCCAGCATTTT. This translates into CASMARTVQPQHF.

CDR3 nucleotides: TGTGCCAGTAGTATGTACAGGGGAGGCACTGAAGCTTTCTTT. It translates to CASSMYRGGTEAFF. V gene TRBV19 combines with J gene TRBJ1-1; 7 positions match TRBD1. J lost 4 bases, V lost 3 bases, and 5 bases had no gene match. Germline CDR1 and CDR2: LNHDA and SQIVND (reference sequence). The CDR3 sequence is 14 residues long.

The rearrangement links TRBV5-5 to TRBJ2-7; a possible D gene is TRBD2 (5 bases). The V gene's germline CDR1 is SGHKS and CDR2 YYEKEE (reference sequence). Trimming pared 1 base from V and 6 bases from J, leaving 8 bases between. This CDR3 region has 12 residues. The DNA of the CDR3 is TGTGCCAGCAGCTTGCCCGGGGTCGAGCAGTACTTC. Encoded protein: CASSLPGVEQYF.

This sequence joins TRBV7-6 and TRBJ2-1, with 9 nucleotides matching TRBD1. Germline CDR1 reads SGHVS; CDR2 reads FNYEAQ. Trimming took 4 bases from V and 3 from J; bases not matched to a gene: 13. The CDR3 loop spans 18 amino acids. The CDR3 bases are TGTGCCAGCAGCTCCTGGGGGCGTCCGGGACAGGGCTACAATGAGCAGTTCTTC. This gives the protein CASSSWGRPGQGYNEQFF.

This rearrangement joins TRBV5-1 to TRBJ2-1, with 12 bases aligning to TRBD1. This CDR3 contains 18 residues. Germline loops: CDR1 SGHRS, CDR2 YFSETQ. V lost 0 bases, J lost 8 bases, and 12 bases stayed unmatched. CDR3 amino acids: CASSLEKIRDRGLYEQFF. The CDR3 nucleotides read TGCGCCAGCAGCTTGGAAAAAATCCGGGACAGGGGGCTGTATGAGCAGTTCTTC.

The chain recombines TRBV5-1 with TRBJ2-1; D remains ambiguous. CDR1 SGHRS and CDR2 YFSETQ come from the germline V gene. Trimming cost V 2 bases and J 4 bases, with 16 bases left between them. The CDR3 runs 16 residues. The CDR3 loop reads CASSLADPVRYNEQFF. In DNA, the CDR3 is TGCGCCAGCAGCTTAGCCGACCCCGTCAGATACAATGAGCAGTTCTTC.

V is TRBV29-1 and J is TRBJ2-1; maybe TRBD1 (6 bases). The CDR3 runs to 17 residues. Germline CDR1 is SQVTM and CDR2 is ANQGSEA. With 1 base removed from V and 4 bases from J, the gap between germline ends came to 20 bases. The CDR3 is CSVEAFLPGTLYNEQFF. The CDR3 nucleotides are TGCAGCGTTGAAGCATTTCTTCCCGGGACACTTTACAATGAGCAGTTCTTC.

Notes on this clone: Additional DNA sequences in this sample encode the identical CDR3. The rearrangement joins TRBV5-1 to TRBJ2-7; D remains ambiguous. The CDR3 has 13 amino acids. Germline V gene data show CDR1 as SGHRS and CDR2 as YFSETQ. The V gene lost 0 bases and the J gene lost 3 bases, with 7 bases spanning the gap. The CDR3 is CASSLEGRYEQYF. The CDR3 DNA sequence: TGCGCCAGCAGCTTGGAGGGCCGCTACGAGCAGTACTTC.

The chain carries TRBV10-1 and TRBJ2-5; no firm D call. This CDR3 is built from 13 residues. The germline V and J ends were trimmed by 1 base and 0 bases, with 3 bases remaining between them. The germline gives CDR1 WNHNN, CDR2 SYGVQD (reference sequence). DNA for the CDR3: TGCGCCAGCAGTGAGTTGTACCAAGAGACCCAGTACTTC. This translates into CASSELYQETQYF.

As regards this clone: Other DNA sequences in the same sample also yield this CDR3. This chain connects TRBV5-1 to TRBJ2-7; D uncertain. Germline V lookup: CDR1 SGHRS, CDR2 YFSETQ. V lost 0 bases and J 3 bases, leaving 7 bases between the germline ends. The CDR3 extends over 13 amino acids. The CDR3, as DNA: TGCGCCAGCAGCTTGGCGGACGGCTACGAGCAGTACTTC. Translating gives CASSLADGYEQYF.

CDR3: CASRYAEPPQETQYF. CDR3 DNA sequence: TGTGCCAGCAGGTATGCCGAACCGCCTCAAGAGACCCAGTACTTC. The chain carries TRBV2 and TRBJ2-5; no firm D call. V was trimmed by 6 bases and J by 2 bases, leaving 16 bases between them. The germline V gene encodes CDR1 SNHLY and CDR2 FYNNEI. The CDR3 covers 15 residues.

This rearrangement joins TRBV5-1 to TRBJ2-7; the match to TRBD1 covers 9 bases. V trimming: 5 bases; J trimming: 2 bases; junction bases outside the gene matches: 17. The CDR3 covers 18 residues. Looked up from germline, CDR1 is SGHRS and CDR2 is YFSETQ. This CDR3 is CASSSIGTGPVKAYEQYF. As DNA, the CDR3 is TGCGCCAGCAGTAGCATCGGGACAGGGCCCGTAAAAGCCTACGAGCAGTACTTC.